The 32 T cell receptor beta chains below all came from one sample that was sequenced in a study of blood T cell repertoires in COVID-19. Produced via immunoSEQ multiplex PCR; TCRdb's table is partial and in-frame only. The repertoire holds around 32,000 clones, with around 86% as singletons. Sequencing used peripheral blood. The receptors stem from a woman older than 75 with active or convalescent COVID-19.

CDR3 sequence reads: CASSELGGSYNEQFF. DNA for the CDR3: TGTGCCAGCAGTGAGTTGGGGGGGTCCTACAATGAGCAGTTCTTC. The V and J genes are TRBV2 and TRBJ2-1; TRBD2 matches at 7 bases. Per germline, CDR1 SNHLY and CDR2 FYNNEI. This CDR3 is built from 15 residues. V lost 3 bases, J lost 1 base, and 3 bases stayed unmatched.

The genes are TRBV12-3 or TRBV12-4 and TRBJ1-2; 8 positions agree with TRBD1. This CDR3 region has 13 residues. V was pared by 6 bases and J by 4 bases, with 4 bases of the junction left unmatched. The CDR3 region has the DNA TGTGCCAGCAGCCCTGGACAGGGCTATGGCTACACCTTC. The encoded protein is CASSPGQGYGYTF.

This clone has more than one count but fewer than ten. The CDR3 DNA is TGTGCCAGCAGGCCCCTCTCGAACAGGGACCAAGAGACCCAGTACTTC. Amino acids: CASRPLSNRDQETQYF. This chain links TRBV6-6 with TRBJ2-5; D might be TRBD1 (6 bases). V was shortened by 6 bases and J by 0 bases, with 17 bases between the two germline ends. CDR1 is MNHNY, CDR2 SVGAGI, per germline (reference sequence). The CDR3 loop spans 16 amino acids.

The genes are TRBV4-2 and TRBJ1-1; D is unclear. CDR1 and CDR2 (germline): LGHNA, YNFKEQ. V lost 1 base and J 7 bases, leaving 4 bases between the germline ends. The CDR3 consists of 11 residues. The CDR3: CASSQALEAFF. The CDR3, as DNA: TGTGCCAGCAGCCAAGCCCTTGAAGCTTTCTTT.

The chain couples TRBV2 to TRBJ2-1; 10 bases are a match to TRBD2. With 7 bases clipped from V and 10 bases from J, the junction kept 7 bases outside the gene matches. From germline, CDR1 is SNHLY and CDR2 FYNNEI. CDR3 length equals 13 residues. CDR3 region: CASNRAGGREQFF. CDR3 in DNA: TGTGCCAGCAACAGAGCGGGAGGGCGGGAGCAGTTCTTC.

A single count supports this clone. This rearrangement joins TRBV4-1 to TRBJ1-1; TRBD1 might be the D (5 bases). CDR3 length: 14 residues. V was pared by 1 base and J by 1 base, with 7 bases between. Germline V lookup: CDR1 MGHRA, CDR2 YSYEKL. The DNA for the CDR3 is TGCGCCAGCAGCCAAGGACAGAAGAACACTGAAGCTTTCTTT. Protein sequence: CASSQGQKNTEAFF.

The genes are TRBV29-1 and TRBJ2-1; 9 positions agree with TRBD1. CDR3 length: 13 amino acids. After removal of 7 bases from V and 4 bases from J, the junction contained 5 bases not matched to a gene. Germline V lookup: CDR1 SQVTM, CDR2 ANQGSEA. CDR3 in amino acids: CSARQGGYNEQFF. The CDR3 coding sequence is TGCAGCGCTAGACAGGGGGGGTACAATGAGCAGTTCTTC.

This sequence joins TRBV7-3 and TRBJ2-2; D ambiguous. V lost 2 bases, J lost 4 bases, and 8 bases lay in between. The germline V gene encodes CDR1 SGHTA and CDR2 FQGTGA. The CDR3 is 14 amino acids. DNA for the CDR3: TGTGCCAGCAGCTTAGAGTCGGGCACCGGGGAGCTGTTTTTT. Translating it yields CASSLESGTGELFF.

This clone was seen once. The chain is built from TRBV5-1 and TRBJ1-5; no definite D call. Germline V gene data show CDR1 as SGHRS and CDR2 as YFSETQ. CDR3 length: 14 amino acids. V dropped 4 bases and J dropped 4 bases, with 12 bases sitting between them. CDR3 in DNA: TGCGCCAGCAGCCCGGGGTTGCCTAATCAGCCCCAGCATTTT. Translating gives CASSPGLPNQPQHF. Supplemented by reference TRBV5-1 and TRBJ1-5, the full variable domain reads KAGVTQTPRYLIKTRGQQVTLSCSPISGHRSVSWYQQTPGQGLQFLFEYFSETQRNKGNFPGRFSGRQFSNSRSEMNVSTLELGDSALYLCASSPGLPNQPQHFGDGTRLSIL.

The J gene is TRBJ2-7, the V gene TRBV3-1 (or the pseudogene TRBV3-2); TRBD2 agrees at 7 bases. Trimming cost V 0 bases and J 4 bases; bases outside gene matches: 6. Germline assignment: CDR1 LGHDT and CDR2 YNNKEL (reference sequence). CDR3 length: 15 amino acids. The chain's CDR3 is CASSQEGGLRYEQYF. Here the CDR3 DNA reads TGTGCCAGCAGCCAAGAGGGGGGACTACGGTACGAGCAGTACTTC.

Notes on this clone: A junction boundary mismatches the germline segment, possibly from a read error. The chain uses TRBV10-3 and TRBJ2-5, with TRBD1 matching over 9 bases. CDR3 length: 15 amino acids. Germline V gene sequence: CDR1 ENHRY, CDR2 SYGVKD. CDR3 amino acids: CAISETGTGQVTQYF. CDR3 coding DNA: TGTGCCATCAGTGAAACCGGGACAGGGCAAGTGACCCAGTACTTC.

The genes are TRBV18 and TRBJ1-1; the D gene is possibly TRBD1 (5 bases). The V end lost 7 bases, the J end lost 1 base, and 13 bases lay between the germline ends. Germline assignment: CDR1 KGHSH and CDR2 LQKENI. The CDR3 spans 14 residues. The CDR3 sequence is CASCNRLENTEAFF. CDR3 DNA sequence: TGTGCCAGCTGCAACAGGTTGGAGAACACTGAAGCTTTCTTT. The variable domain in full, with the rest retrieved from reference TRBV18 and TRBJ1-1, is NAGVMQNPRHLVRRRGQEARLRCSPMKGHSHVYWYRQLPEEGLKFMVYLQKENIIDESGMPKERFSAEFPKEGPSILRIQQVVRGDSAAYFCASCNRLENTEAFFGQGTRLTVV.

The chain combines TRBV3-1 (or the pseudogene TRBV3-2) with TRBJ1-2; weak D call: TRBD1 (6 bases). V was pared by 4 bases and J by 4 bases, with 10 bases between. Germline CDR1 is LGHDT and CDR2 is YNNKEL (reference sequence). This CDR3 spans 13 amino acids. This CDR3 is CASSRGLSYGYTF. The CDR3 DNA follows: TGTGCCAGCAGCCGGGGGCTTAGCTATGGCTACACCTTC.

This chain connects TRBV6-6 to TRBJ2-1; tentatively, D is TRBD2 (6 bases). The V end lost 5 bases, the J end lost 4 bases, and 21 bases lay between the germline ends. CDR1 and CDR2 from the germline V gene are MNHNY and SVGAGI (reference sequence). CDR3 size: 17 residues. Here the CDR3 reads CASSPLPRVGTYNEQFF. The CDR3 DNA reads as TGTGCCAGCAGTCCCCTACCCAGGGTAGGGACTTACAATGAGCAGTTCTTC.

The V gene is TRBV28, the J gene TRBJ1-5; possible D gene TRBD1, 6 bases. Per germline, CDR1 MDHEN and CDR2 SYDVKM. The CDR3 covers 14 residues. V was clipped by 9 bases and J by 5 bases, with 17 bases between them. The CDR3 loop reads CASIGQPSYQPQHF. CDR3 DNA: TGTGCCAGTATTGGACAGCCTAGTTATCAGCCCCAGCATTTT.

The chain combines TRBV6-6 with TRBJ1-2; perhaps TRBD1 as D (5 bases). The CDR3 has 14 amino acids. CDR1 and CDR2 from the germline V gene are MNHNY and SVGAGI (reference sequence). The V gene lost 2 bases and the J gene lost 5 bases, with 12 bases spanning the gap. CDR3 in DNA: TGTGCCAGCAGTTACACTGGGACTCAATATGGCTACACCTTC. It specifies CASSYTGTQYGYTF.

The chain couples TRBV7-8 to TRBJ1-1, with 8 bases fitting TRBD1. V was pared by 2 bases and J by 4 bases, with 0 bases of the junction left unmatched. The germline CDR1 and CDR2 sequences are SGHVS and FQNEAQ. This CDR3 spans 13 amino acids. The CDR3 nucleotides read TGTGCCAGCAGCTTAACAGGGGGCACTGAAGCTTTCTTT. Encoded protein: CASSLTGGTEAFF.

This chain links TRBV28 with TRBJ1-3, with a possible D match to TRBD1 (6 bases). V lost 5 bases, J lost 3 bases, and 14 bases lay in between. This CDR3 has 15 amino acids. Germline-derived CDR1 and CDR2 are MDHEN and SYDVKM. The CDR3 region has the DNA TGTGCCAGCAGTGAGGGGGGGCGCAATGGAAACACCATATATTTT. Protein: CASSEGGRNGNTIYF.

The chain couples TRBV18 to TRBJ2-7; D unresolved. CDR1 is KGHSH and CDR2 is LQKENI in the germline V gene. This CDR3 has 15 residues. With 4 bases removed from V and 0 bases from J, the gap between germline ends came to 13 bases. CDR3 DNA sequence: TGTGCCAGCTCACTCCGACACGAGAGCTCCTACGAGCAGTACTTC. Its protein product is CASSLRHESSYEQYF.

V gene TRBV10-3 combines with J gene TRBJ1-2; 8 positions match TRBD1. V lost 4 bases to trimming and J lost 8 bases; unmatched junction nucleotides: 6. Germline CDR1 and CDR2: ENHRY and SYGVKD. The CDR3 extends over 13 amino acids. CDR3 DNA: TGTGCCATCAGTGCGACAGGGGCCTTGGGCTACACCTTC. Translated: CAISATGALGYTF.

CDR3: CASSQQANTEAFF. The CDR3 bases are TGTGCCAGCAGCCAACAGGCGAACACTGAAGCTTTCTTT. This chain uses TRBV2 with TRBJ1-1; tentatively, D is TRBD1 (5 bases). Germline CDR1 SNHLY, CDR2 FYNNEI. This CDR3 has 13 amino acids. V lost 6 bases and J 1 base, leaving 9 bases between the germline ends.

The chain carries TRBV6-5 and TRBJ2-5; the D gene is possibly TRBD2 (6 bases). The CDR3 is made up of 13 amino acids. Germline lookup yields CDR1 MNHEY and CDR2 SVGAGI. Trimming took 5 bases from V and 5 from J, leaving 12 bases between them. The CDR3 loop is CASSKRREETQYF. The CDR3 nucleotides are TGTGCCAGCAGTAAACGGAGGGAGGAGACCCAGTACTTC.

The gene calls are TRBV19 and TRBJ1-5; 7 bases map to TRBD1. After removal of 9 bases from V and 0 bases from J, the junction contained 8 bases not matched to a gene. CDR1 is LNHDA, CDR2 SQIVND, per germline (reference sequence). The CDR3 sequence is 15 residues long. The CDR3 loop reads CASRAGGYSNQPQHF. The CDR3 DNA follows: TGTGCCAGCCGCGCAGGGGGTTATAGCAATCAGCCCCAGCATTTT.

This rearrangement joins TRBV27 to TRBJ2-7; 9 bases fit TRBD1. The V gene end was trimmed by 6 bases and the J gene end by 2 bases; junction bases not matched to a gene: 8. Germline V CDR1 and CDR2: MNHEY, SMNVEV (reference sequence). The CDR3 has 15 amino acids. CDR3 in DNA: TGTGCCAGCAGGAACCTTCGGACAGGGGCCTACGAGCAGTACTTC. Translating gives CASRNLRTGAYEQYF.

The chain couples TRBV6-5 to TRBJ1-2; 8 nucleotides agree with TRBD1. The CDR3 is 11 residues long. V was pared by 11 bases and J by 4 bases, with 3 bases of the junction left unmatched. The germline V gene encodes CDR1 MNHEY and CDR2 SVGAGI. The CDR3 DNA follows: TGTGCCGGTGACAGGGGCTATGGCTACACCTTC. It codes for CAGDRGYGYTF.

The J gene is TRBJ2-3, the V gene TRBV13; tentatively, D is TRBD1 (6 bases). V was cut by 5 bases and J by 4 bases, with 25 bases left in between. Germline CDR1 and CDR2: PRHDT and FYEKMQ (reference sequence). This CDR3 is 18 amino acids long. CDR3 amino acids: CASSRTFPTGIGADTQYF. The CDR3 region has the DNA TGTGCCAGCAGCCGCACCTTTCCAACAGGGATAGGTGCAGATACGCAGTATTTT.

CDR3 DNA sequence: TGTGCCAGCAGTCCCCCCCCCAGGGTACGCAGCACAGATACGCAGTATTTT. Residues: CASSPPPRVRSTDTQYF. The rearrangement joins TRBV28 to TRBJ2-3; D is possibly TRBD1 (5 bases). V was clipped by 5 bases and J by 0 bases, with 18 bases between them. The CDR3 totals 17 residues. Germline V gene data show CDR1 as MDHEN and CDR2 as SYDVKM.

This chain joins TRBV6-6 and TRBJ2-2; D may be TRBD2 (6 bases). Germline V gene lookup returns CDR1 MNHNY and CDR2 SVGAGI (reference sequence). Trimming took off 2 bases at V and 1 base at J, with 11 bases between the two ends. This CDR3 has 16 residues. CDR3 loop: CASSYPSGGNTGELFF. The CDR3 region has the DNA TGTGCCAGCAGTTACCCCTCCGGGGGGAACACCGGGGAGCTGTTTTTT.

This chain links TRBV9 with TRBJ2-3; the D is unclear. The CDR3 has 14 residues. Germline V gene lookup returns CDR1 SGDLS and CDR2 YYNGEE. The V gene lost 0 bases and the J gene lost 5 bases, with 10 bases spanning the gap. The CDR3 sequence: CASSVELSRDTQYF. As DNA, the CDR3 is TGTGCCAGCAGCGTAGAGTTGAGCCGAGATACGCAGTATTTT.

The chain combines TRBV5-1 with TRBJ2-5; D is possibly TRBD2 (7 bases). CDR1 SGHRS and CDR2 YFSETQ come from the germline V gene. This CDR3 is built from 15 residues. Trimming cost V 2 bases and J 6 bases, with 17 bases left between them. The CDR3 region is CASSLGGGGTKTQYF. CDR3 nucleotides: TGCGCCAGCAGCTTAGGGGGGGGCGGGACGAAGACCCAGTACTTC.

CDR3 coding DNA: TGTGCCAGTACCGATACCCGAAACCGGGACAGCCGTGGCTACACCTTC. It codes for CASTDTRNRDSRGYTF. The chain links TRBV19 to TRBJ1-2, with 7 positions matching TRBD1. Per the germline V gene, CDR1 is LNHDA and CDR2 is SQIVND (reference sequence). The CDR3 consists of 16 residues. V was clipped by 7 bases and J by 7 bases; unmatched bases: 18.

The chain has TRBV19 and TRBJ1-6, with D possibly matching TRBD1 (5 bases). Between the trimmed V and J ends, which lost 7 bases and 7 bases, there was a span of 11 bases. CDR3 length: 13 amino acids. CDR1 LNHDA and CDR2 SQIVND come from the germline V gene (reference sequence). Here the CDR3 reads CASNPRANSPLHF. CDR3 coding DNA: TGTGCCAGTAACCCCAGGGCAAATTCACCCCTCCACTTT.